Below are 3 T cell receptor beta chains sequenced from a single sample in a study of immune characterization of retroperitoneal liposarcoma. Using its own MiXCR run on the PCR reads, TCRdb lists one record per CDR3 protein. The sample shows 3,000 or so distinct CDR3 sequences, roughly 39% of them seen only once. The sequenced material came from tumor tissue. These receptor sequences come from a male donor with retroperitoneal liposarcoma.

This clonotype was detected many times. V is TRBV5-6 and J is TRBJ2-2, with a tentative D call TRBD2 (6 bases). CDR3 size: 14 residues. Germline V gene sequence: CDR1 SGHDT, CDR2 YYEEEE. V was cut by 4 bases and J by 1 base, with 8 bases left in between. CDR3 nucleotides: TGTGCCAGCAGCGTGACTAGGAACACCGGGGAGCTGTTTTTT. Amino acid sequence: CASSVTRNTGELFF.

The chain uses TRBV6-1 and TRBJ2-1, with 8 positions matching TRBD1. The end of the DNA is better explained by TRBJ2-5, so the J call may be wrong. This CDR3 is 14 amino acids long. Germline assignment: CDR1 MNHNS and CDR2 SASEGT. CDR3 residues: CASSNAGGLETQYF. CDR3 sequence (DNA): TGTGCCAGCAGTAACGCAGGGGGCTTAGAGACCCAGTACTTC.

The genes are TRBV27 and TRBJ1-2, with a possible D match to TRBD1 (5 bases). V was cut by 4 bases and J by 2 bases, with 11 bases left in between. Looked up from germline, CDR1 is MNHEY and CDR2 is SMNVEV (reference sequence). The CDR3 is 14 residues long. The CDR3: CASSWGGSNYGYTF. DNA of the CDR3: TGTGCCAGCAGTTGGGGGGGTAGCAACTATGGCTACACCTTC.